This T cell receptor (beta chain) was identified in a study of Ad26.COV2.S vaccination and SARS-CoV-2 variants. Findings and limits, study-wide: Vaccinees reportedly had broad spike-specific CD8+ and CD4+ T cell responses.

The CDR3 spans 15 residues. CDR1 and CDR2 from the germline V gene are LGHDT and YNNKEL (reference sequence). Trimming cost V 6 bases and J 6 bases; bases outside gene matches: 7. As for this clone: Its specificity is not known.

Treatment specified: 15 to 20 received Ad26.COV2.S at low or high dose, single or two shots; several received placebo; per-sample allocation not given. The study sampled participants on day 63 after the first vaccine or placebo injection. Based in Boston, the donor was an adult of 18-55 years. Spike of the Wuhan-strain SARS-CoV-2 was expressed by an Ad26 vector, which formed the vaccine. Assay: immunoSEQ multiplex PCR; the TCRdb copy retains only in-frame clones and omits some. The repertoire consists of about 350,000 clones, with less than 90% occurring once and the leading ten covering over 8.5%. This sequence originates from a person between 18 and 60 years old who received the Ad26.COV2.S COVID-19 vaccine or a placebo. This chain links TRBV3-1 (or the pseudogene TRBV3-2) with TRBJ2-1; TRBD1 matches at 11 bases. Sequencing used peripheral blood, obtained in a trial of Ad26.COV2.S vaccine versus placebo. The CDR3: CASRSGTGGINEQFF. Here the CDR3 DNA reads TGTGCCAGCAGGTCCGGGACAGGGGGTATCAATGAGCAGTTCTTC.